This T cell receptor (beta chain) was documented in a study of T-cell reconstitution after alpha-beta-depleted transplantation in children. This CDR3 spans 14 amino acids. Germline V lookup: CDR1 SGHNT, CDR2 YENEEA. V dropped 3 bases and J dropped 2 bases, with 8 bases sitting between them. The TCRbeta library was prepared with unique molecular identifiers. TCRdb redid the calling of the PCR reads with MiXCR, one entry per CDR3 protein. This table has some 500,000 distinct CDR3 sequences, about 30% appearing once. The rearrangement uses TRBV11-3 and TRBJ2-1; D is tentatively TRBD1 or TRBD2 (5 bases each). This TCR was sampled from a human donor who donated a stem cell graft to a child with aplastic anemia. The input for sequencing was PBMCs from the stem cell graft donor, taken from the stem cell graft. CDR3 region: CASSFGTAYNEQFF. As DNA, the CDR3 is TGTGCCAGCAGCTTCGGGACGGCCTACAATGAGCAGTTCTTC.